This T cell receptor (beta chain) was sequenced in a study of T cell changes during pregnancy in multiple sclerosis. Concerning this clone itself: This sample also contains other DNA sequences that code for the same CDR3.

Assay: immunoSEQ multiplex PCR; the TCRdb copy retains only in-frame clones and omits some. The sample lists fewer than 70,000 clones; roughly 92% were seen once. The TCR sequence derives from a female donor in good health, enrolled as a control in a pregnancy study. Sequencing used CD8+ T cells from peripheral blood mononuclear cells, obtained in the third trimester of pregnancy.

The CDR3: CASSLDNNYGYTF. CDR3 coding DNA: TGTGCCAGCAGCTTAGACAATAACTATGGCTACACCTTC. The chain combines TRBV7-9 with TRBJ1-2; D unclear. Looked up from germline, CDR1 is SEHNR and CDR2 is FQNEAQ (reference sequence). This CDR3 is 13 amino acids long. Between the trimmed V and J ends, which lost 1 base and 1 base, there was a span of 4 bases.